This TCR beta chain derives from a study of vaccination and CD4 T cells after COVID-19. The Oncomine TCR Beta short-read assay sequenced DNA from cultured CD4+ T cells. From the PCR reads, TCRdb called clonotypes with MiXCR, one entry per CDR3 protein. The data show roughly 15,000 distinct CDR3 sequences, with 28% seen just once and around a sixth held by the top ten. Treatment: approximately 9-day PBMC culture with coronavirus spike peptide pools or control peptides (ViraFEST assay). This clonotype was recorded only once. The antigen remains undetermined. Germline V gene lookup returns CDR1 LNHDA and CDR2 SQIVND (reference sequence). V lost 1 base to trimming and J lost 9 bases; unmatched junction nucleotides: 6. This CDR3 has 15 residues.

Sequencing input: cultured CD4+ T cells from blood. V and J are TRBV19 and TRBJ2-2; TRBD1 matches at 9 bases. This clonotype was sampled from a human donor with COVID-19. The CDR3 spells CASSIVGTGGRELFF. The CDR3 bases are TGTGCCAGTAGTATAGTAGGCACAGGGGGCAGGGAGCTGTTTTTT.